The 15 T cell receptor beta chains presented below share a single source sample, sequenced in a study of blood T cell repertoires in COVID-19. Assay: immunoSEQ multiplex PCR; the TCRdb copy retains only in-frame clones and omits some. The sample holds 80,000 or so clones, roughly 84% seen once. The sample consisted of peripheral blood. These receptors were collected from a man aged 55 to 69 with COVID-19, enrolled during active disease.

The chain has TRBV2 and TRBJ1-1, with 7 positions matching TRBD1. J gave up 2 bases and V 7 bases, and 10 bases lay outside the gene matches. Looked up from germline, CDR1 is SNHLY and CDR2 is FYNNEI. The CDR3 sequence is 15 residues long. The CDR3 bases are TGTGCCAGCACTGTCGACAGGGTAGGAAACACTGAAGCTTTCTTT. It yields the protein CASTVDRVGNTEAFF.

The rearrangement joins TRBV7-9 to TRBJ1-6; 8 nucleotides line up with TRBD1. This CDR3 is built from 13 residues. V shed 4 bases and J 15 bases; nucleotides not matched to a gene: 8. Germline values: CDR1 SEHNR, CDR2 FQNEAQ (reference sequence). CDR3 protein: CASSSTDRAFLHF. CDR3 DNA sequence: TGTGCCAGCAGCTCGACGGACAGGGCCTTCCTCCACTTT.

The rearrangement joins TRBV28 to TRBJ2-1; 9 nucleotides line up with TRBD2. The CDR3 length is 14 residues. Germline V CDR1 and CDR2: MDHEN, SYDVKM. V was pared by 8 bases and J by 5 bases, with 7 bases of the junction left unmatched. The CDR3 nucleotides read TGTGCCAGCGGGGGACTAGCAGATCACAATGAGCAGTTCTTC. Translated: CASGGLADHNEQFF.

The chain joins TRBV5-1 to TRBJ2-2; 9 bases align to TRBD1. Trimming cost V 5 bases and J 3 bases; bases outside gene matches: 8. This CDR3 spans 16 amino acids. Germline-derived CDR1 and CDR2 are SGHRS and YFSETQ. In nucleotides, the CDR3 is TGCGCCAGCAGTCGTACAGGGGGCGCAGACACCGGGGAGCTGTTTTTT. Its translation is CASSRTGGADTGELFF.

The rearrangement joins TRBV7-9 to TRBJ2-3; unclear D gene. V was cut by 5 bases and J by 3 bases, with 12 bases left in between. Germline V gene lookup returns CDR1 SEHNR and CDR2 FQNEAQ (reference sequence). This CDR3 has 14 amino acids. CDR3 sequence (DNA): TGTGCCAGCAGCACATCGATACCGACAGATACGCAGTATTTT. Amino acids: CASSTSIPTDTQYF. The variable domain in full, with the rest retrieved from reference TRBV7-9 and TRBJ2-3, is DTGVSQNPRHKITKRGQNVTFRCDPISEHNRLYWYRQTLGQGPEFLTYFQNEAQLEKSRLLSDRFSAERPKGSFSTLEIQRTEQGDSAMYLCASSTSIPTDTQYFGPGTRLTVL.

V is TRBV15 and J is TRBJ1-6; weak D call: TRBD1 (6 bases). The CDR3 runs 16 residues. V lost 0 bases and J 5 bases, leaving 11 bases between the germline ends. Per the germline V gene, CDR1 is LNHNV and CDR2 is YYDKDF (reference sequence). CDR3 bases: TGTGCCACCAGCAGAGAGGGGACACGAAATAATTCACCCCTCCACTTT. Translated, it gives CATSREGTRNNSPLHF.

The V call is TRBV28, the J call TRBJ1-5, with TRBD1 matching 8 bases. This CDR3 spans 16 amino acids. Germline V gene sequence: CDR1 MDHEN, CDR2 SYDVKM. V was pared by 6 bases and J by 0 bases, with 7 bases of the junction left unmatched. The CDR3 coding sequence is TGTGCCAGCAGCCCAGGGGGCGGAGGTAGCAATCAGCCCCAGCATTTT. Protein product: CASSPGGGGSNQPQHF.

V gene TRBV5-1 combines with J gene TRBJ2-4, with 10 bases that match TRBD1. In germline, CDR1 is SGHRS, CDR2 YFSETQ. The CDR3 is 15 residues long. The junction had 3 bases not matched to a gene; V was cut back by 0 bases and J by 6 bases. The CDR3 protein is CASSLGRTGGNIQYF. CDR3 nucleotide sequence: TGCGCCAGCAGCTTGGGGCGGACAGGGGGAAACATTCAGTACTTC.

A single count supports this clone. The genes are TRBV7-9 and TRBJ1-1, with 8 bases that match TRBD1. J was trimmed by 1 base and V by 5 bases; bases with no gene match: 9. The CDR3 is 16 amino acids. CDR1 is SEHNR, CDR2 FQNEAQ, per germline (reference sequence). Here the CDR3 DNA reads TGTGCCAGCAGCCCACTCCCCGGACAGGGGAACACTGAAGCTTTCTTT. Translation: CASSPLPGQGNTEAFF.

The J gene is TRBJ1-1, the V gene TRBV18; 12 bases map to TRBD1. V shed 3 bases, J shed 5 bases, and the junction held 4 bases outside the gene matches. The CDR3 sequence is 15 residues long. Germline V gives CDR1 KGHSH, CDR2 LQKENI. CDR3 sequence: CASSPGTGGNTEAFF. As DNA, the CDR3 is TGTGCCAGCTCACCCGGGACAGGGGGCAATACTGAAGCTTTCTTT.

The chain combines TRBV10-3 with TRBJ2-2; D is possibly TRBD2 (6 bases). Germline V gives CDR1 ENHRY, CDR2 SYGVKD. This CDR3 comprises 14 residues. The V end was cut by 4 bases, the J end by 3 bases, with 9 bases between. The CDR3 spells CAISARGDTGELFF. The DNA of the CDR3 is TGTGCCATCAGTGCGCGGGGCGACACCGGGGAGCTGTTTTTT.

This rearrangement joins TRBV5-1 to TRBJ2-5; D not resolved. Germline CDR1 and CDR2: SGHRS and YFSETQ. The CDR3 consists of 15 residues. Trimming removed 2 bases at V and 2 bases at J, with 13 bases between. The CDR3 here is CASSFAQFYQETQYF. CDR3 nucleotides: TGCGCCAGCAGCTTCGCACAGTTCTATCAAGAGACCCAGTACTTC.

Written as DNA, the CDR3 is TGTGCCAGCAGTTTAGAGGCCAGGGTGAGATCACCCCTCCACTTT. Translating it yields CASSLEARVRSPLHF. This chain joins TRBV27 and TRBJ1-6; the D gene is possibly TRBD1 (5 bases). V was shortened by 2 bases and J by 10 bases, with 15 bases between the two germline ends. Per germline, CDR1 MNHEY and CDR2 SMNVEV (reference sequence). This CDR3 contains 15 residues.

This chain connects TRBV5-1 to TRBJ2-5, with D perhaps matching TRBD1 (6 bases). The CDR3 extends over 14 amino acids. The V end was cut by 5 bases, the J end by 1 base, with 12 bases between. Germline V lookup: CDR1 SGHRS, CDR2 YFSETQ. The CDR3: CASREGVSQETQYF. The CDR3 DNA sequence: TGCGCCAGCAGAGAGGGGGTGTCCCAAGAGACCCAGTACTTC.

V is TRBV9 and J is TRBJ2-7; weak D call: TRBD2 (5 bases). CDR1 SGDLS and CDR2 YYNGEE come from the germline V gene. Trimming shortened V by 4 bases and J by 3 bases, and 11 bases separated the two germline ends. The CDR3 length is 13 residues. The CDR3 DNA is TGTGCCAGCAGCCCCGGACTTTTCTACGAGCAGTACTTC. It yields the protein CASSPGLFYEQYF.